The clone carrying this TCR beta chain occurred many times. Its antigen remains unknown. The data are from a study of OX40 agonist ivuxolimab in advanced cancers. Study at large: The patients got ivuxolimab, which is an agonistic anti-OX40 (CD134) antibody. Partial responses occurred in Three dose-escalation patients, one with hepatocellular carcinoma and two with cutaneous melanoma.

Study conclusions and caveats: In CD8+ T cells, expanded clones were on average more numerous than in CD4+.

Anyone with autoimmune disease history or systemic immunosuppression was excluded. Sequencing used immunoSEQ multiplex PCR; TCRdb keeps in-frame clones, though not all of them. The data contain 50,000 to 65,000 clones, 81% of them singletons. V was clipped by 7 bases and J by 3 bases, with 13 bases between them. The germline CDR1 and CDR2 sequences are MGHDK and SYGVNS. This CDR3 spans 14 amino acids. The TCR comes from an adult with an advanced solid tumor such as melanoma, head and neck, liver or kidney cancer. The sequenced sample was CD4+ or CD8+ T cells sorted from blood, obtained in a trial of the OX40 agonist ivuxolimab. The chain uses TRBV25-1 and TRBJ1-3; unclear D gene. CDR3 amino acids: CASIASSLGNTIYF. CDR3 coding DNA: TGTGCCAGCATAGCGTCCAGCCTTGGAAACACCATATATTTT. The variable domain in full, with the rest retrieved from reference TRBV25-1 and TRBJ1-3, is EADIYQTPRYLVIGTGKKITLECSQTMGHDKMYWYQQDPGMELHLIHYSYGVNSTEKGDLSSESTVSRIRTEHFPLTLESARPSHTSQYLCASIASSLGNTIYFGEGSWLTVV.